Listed below are T cell receptor beta chains from one sample, sequenced in a study of cytomegalovirus exposure and HLA in healthy donors. Repertoires were generated with immunoSEQ multiplex PCR, while TCRdb's copy carries only in-frame clones and drops some. The sample contains 35,000 to 50,000 clones, more than 65% of which appear only once. Sequencing was carried out using PBMCs. The receptors originated from a man aged 45-65 years in good health and CMV-seronegative. CDR3s include the opening cysteine and the closing phenylalanine or tryptophan. A D gene is named only where the DNA matches it firmly. Not all rows give a size; the values are once, few, many and, for expanded clones, a class.

j_call: TRBJ2-7; v_call: TRBV7-9; clone_size: few; d_call: TRBD1; cdr3_nt: TGTGCCAGCTCCGAGGGACAGCCTACCTACGAGCAGTACTTC; cdr3_aa: CASSEGQPTYEQYF
j_call: TRBJ2-7; v_call: TRBV7-6; clone_size: NA; d_call: TRBD2; cdr3_nt: TGTGCCAGCAGCTCAACAGGGGGAACTAGCGGGGGCCTCGAGCAGTACTTC; cdr3_aa: CASSSTGGTSGGLEQYF
j_call: TRBJ2-7; v_call: TRBV7-8; clone_size: NA; d_call: TRBD1; cdr3_nt: TGTGCCAGCAGCGGGGGACAGGACCCCTACGAGCAGTACTTC; cdr3_aa: CASSGGQDPYEQYF
j_call: TRBJ2-7; v_call: TRBV11-2; clone_size: NA; d_call: TRBD1; cdr3_nt: TGTGCCAGCAGCCAGCTGGGACAGGGGGCGCACGAGCAGTACTTC; cdr3_aa: CASSQLGQGAHEQYF
j_call: TRBJ2-6; v_call: TRBV18; clone_size: once; d_call: NA; cdr3_nt: TGTGCCAGCTCACCAATCGTACAGGGAGAGAGCTCTGGGGCCAACGTCCTGACTTTC; cdr3_aa: CASSPIVQGESSGANVLTF
j_call: TRBJ1-2; v_call: TRBV6-1; clone_size: NA; d_call: NA; cdr3_nt: TGTGCCAGCAGTGAAGGGGACACTATTAACTATGGCTACACCTTC; cdr3_aa: CASSEGDTINYGYTF
j_call: TRBJ2-2; v_call: TRBV18; clone_size: NA; d_call: NA; cdr3_nt: TGTGCCAGCTCACTACAACAGGGAGACACCGGGGAGCTGTTTTTT; cdr3_aa: CASSLQQGDTGELFF
j_call: TRBJ1-3; v_call: TRBV7-9; clone_size: NA; d_call: TRBD1; cdr3_nt: TGTGCCAGCAGCCCCCCCCACAGGGGCCCATCTGGAAACACCATATATTTT; cdr3_aa: CASSPPHRGPSGNTIYF
j_call: TRBJ1-3; v_call: TRBV18; clone_size: NA; d_call: NA; cdr3_nt: TGTGCCAGCTCACCACCACCGGGGATCTCTGGAAACACCATATATTTT; cdr3_aa: CASSPPPGISGNTIYF
j_call: TRBJ2-5; v_call: TRBV18; clone_size: NA; d_call: TRBD2; cdr3_nt: TGTGCCAGCTCGACAGTAGCGGGACGGGAGACCCAGTACTTC; cdr3_aa: CASSTVAGRETQYF
j_call: TRBJ2-7; v_call: TRBV19; clone_size: NA; d_call: NA; cdr3_nt: TGTGCCAGTAGTTACGCCGGGACACGATTCTACGAGCAGTACTTC; cdr3_aa: CASSYAGTRFYEQYF
j_call: TRBJ2-3; v_call: TRBV7-9; clone_size: NA; d_call: TRBD2; cdr3_nt: TGTGCCAGCAGCTTAGGGGGGGGACCGTACTATACGCAGTATTTT; cdr3_aa: CASSLGGGPYYTQYF
j_call: TRBJ1-1; v_call: TRBV5-5; clone_size: NA; d_call: TRBD1; cdr3_nt: TGTGCCAGCAGCCCCGGACAGGGGGCAGAAGCTTTCTTT; cdr3_aa: CASSPGQGAEAFF
j_call: TRBJ1-3; v_call: TRBV9; clone_size: NA; d_call: NA; cdr3_nt: TGTGCCAGCAGTGAGCTGGAGAGAATCTCTGGAAACACCATATATTTT; cdr3_aa: CASSELERISGNTIYF
j_call: TRBJ2-2; v_call: TRBV7-9; clone_size: NA; d_call: NA; cdr3_nt: TGTTCCAGCAGCCCCCCTGGGGAGCTGTTTTTT; cdr3_aa: CSSSPPGELFF
j_call: TRBJ1-2; v_call: TRBV6-1; clone_size: NA; d_call: TRBD1; cdr3_nt: TGTGCCAGCAGTGAAGCACCCGGGACAGCTTACTATGGCTACACCTTC; cdr3_aa: CASSEAPGTAYYGYTF
j_call: TRBJ2-2; v_call: TRBV30; clone_size: NA; d_call: NA; cdr3_nt: TGTGCCTGGAGTACCTGGACAGCGAACACCGGGGAGCTGTTTTTT; cdr3_aa: CAWSTWTANTGELFF
j_call: TRBJ1-1; v_call: TRBV4-3; clone_size: once; d_call: TRBD1; cdr3_nt: TGCGCCAGCAGCCCGAGCGGACAGGGTAACACTGAAGCTTTCTTT; cdr3_aa: CASSPSGQGNTEAFF
j_call: TRBJ2-5; v_call: TRBV19; clone_size: NA; d_call: NA; cdr3_nt: TGTGCCAGTAGTATCTCAGTAATAGAGACCCAGTACTTC; cdr3_aa: CASSISVIETQYF
j_call: TRBJ1-1; v_call: TRBV15; clone_size: NA; d_call: NA; cdr3_nt: TGTGCCACCAGCAGAGAATGGGCCACTGAAGCTTTCTTT; cdr3_aa: CATSREWATEAFF
j_call: TRBJ1-5; v_call: TRBV7-6; clone_size: NA; d_call: TRBD1; cdr3_nt: TGTGCCAGCAGCTTAGGACAGGGGCATAATCAGCCCCAGCATTTT; cdr3_aa: CASSLGQGHNQPQHF
j_call: TRBJ2-2; v_call: TRBV30; clone_size: NA; d_call: NA; cdr3_nt: TGTGCCTGGAGTCAAGGATGGACAGCGAACACCGGGGAGCTGTTTTTT; cdr3_aa: CAWSQGWTANTGELFF
j_call: TRBJ2-3; v_call: TRBV7-2; clone_size: NA; d_call: NA; cdr3_nt: TGTGCCAGCAGCTCGACAGCCGCGGATACGCAGTATTTT; cdr3_aa: CASSSTAADTQYF
j_call: TRBJ2-1; v_call: TRBV11-2; clone_size: NA; d_call: NA; cdr3_nt: TGTGCCAGCAGCTCCTTGACCCCGGGCAATGAGCAGTTCTTC; cdr3_aa: CASSSLTPGNEQFF
j_call: TRBJ2-7; v_call: TRBV27; clone_size: NA; d_call: TRBD1; cdr3_nt: TGTGCCAGCAGTTCAAAGACAGGGATTTCCTACGAGCAGTACTTC; cdr3_aa: CASSSKTGISYEQYF